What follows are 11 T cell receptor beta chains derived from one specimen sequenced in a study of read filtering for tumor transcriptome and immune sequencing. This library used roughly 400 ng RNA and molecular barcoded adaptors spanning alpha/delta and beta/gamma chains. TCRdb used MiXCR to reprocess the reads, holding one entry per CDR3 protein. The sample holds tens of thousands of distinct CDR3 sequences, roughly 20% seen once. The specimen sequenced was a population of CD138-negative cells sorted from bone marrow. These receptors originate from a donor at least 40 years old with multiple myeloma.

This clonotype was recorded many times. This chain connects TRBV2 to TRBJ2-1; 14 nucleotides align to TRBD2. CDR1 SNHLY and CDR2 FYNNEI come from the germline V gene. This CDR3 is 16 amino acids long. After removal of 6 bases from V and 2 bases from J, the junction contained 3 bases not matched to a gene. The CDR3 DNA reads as TGTGCCAGCAGACGACTAGCGGGAGGGGCCTACAATGAGCAGTTCTTC. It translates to CASRRLAGGAYNEQFF. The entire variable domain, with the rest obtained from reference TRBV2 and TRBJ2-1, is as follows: EPEVTQTPSHQVTQMGQEVILRCVPISNHLYFYWYRQILGQKVEFLVSFYNNEISEKSEIFDDQFSVERPDGSNFTLKIRSTKLEDSAMYFCASRRLAGGAYNEQFFGPGTRLTVL.

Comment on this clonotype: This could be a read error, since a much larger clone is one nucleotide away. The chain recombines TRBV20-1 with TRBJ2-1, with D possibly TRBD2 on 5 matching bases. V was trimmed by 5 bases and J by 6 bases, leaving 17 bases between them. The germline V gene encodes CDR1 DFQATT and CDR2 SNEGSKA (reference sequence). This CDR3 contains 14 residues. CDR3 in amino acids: CSAPPTEGGNEQFF. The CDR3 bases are TGCAGTGCTCCCCCGACGGAAGGAGGCAATGAGCAGTTCTTC.

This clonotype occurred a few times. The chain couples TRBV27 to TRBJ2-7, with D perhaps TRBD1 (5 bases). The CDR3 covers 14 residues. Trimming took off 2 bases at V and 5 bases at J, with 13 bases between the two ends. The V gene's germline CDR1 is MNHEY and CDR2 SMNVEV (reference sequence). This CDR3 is CASSLSQGADEQYF. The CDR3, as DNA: TGTGCCAGCAGTTTAAGTCAGGGCGCCGACGAGCAGTACTTC.

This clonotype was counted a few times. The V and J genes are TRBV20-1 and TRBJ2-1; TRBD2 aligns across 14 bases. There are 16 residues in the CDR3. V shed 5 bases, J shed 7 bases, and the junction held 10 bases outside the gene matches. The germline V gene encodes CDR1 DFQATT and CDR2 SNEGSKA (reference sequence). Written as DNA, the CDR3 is TGCAGTGCTGTGGACAGGGGACTAGCGGGAGTTAATGAGCAGTTCTTC. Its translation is CSAVDRGLAGVNEQFF.

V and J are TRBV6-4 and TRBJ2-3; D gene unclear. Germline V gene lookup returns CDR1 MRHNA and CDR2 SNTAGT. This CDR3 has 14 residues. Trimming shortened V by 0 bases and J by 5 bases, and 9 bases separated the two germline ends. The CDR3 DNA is TGTGCCAGCAGTGACTCCCCAGGCGGAGATACGCAGTATTTT. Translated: CASSDSPGGDTQYF.

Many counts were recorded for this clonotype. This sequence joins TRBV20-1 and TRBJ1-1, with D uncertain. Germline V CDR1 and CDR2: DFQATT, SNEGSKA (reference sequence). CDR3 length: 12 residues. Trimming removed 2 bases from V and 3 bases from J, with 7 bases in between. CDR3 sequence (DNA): TGCAGTGCTAGAATCCGGGACACTGAAGCTTTCTTT. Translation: CSARIRDTEAFF.

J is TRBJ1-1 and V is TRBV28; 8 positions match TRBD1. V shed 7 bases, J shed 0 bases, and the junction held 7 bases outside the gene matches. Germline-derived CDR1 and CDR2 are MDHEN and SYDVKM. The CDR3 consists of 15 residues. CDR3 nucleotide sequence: TGTGCCAGCACGTCGGCAGGGGGCATGAACACTGAAGCTTTCTTT. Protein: CASTSAGGMNTEAFF.

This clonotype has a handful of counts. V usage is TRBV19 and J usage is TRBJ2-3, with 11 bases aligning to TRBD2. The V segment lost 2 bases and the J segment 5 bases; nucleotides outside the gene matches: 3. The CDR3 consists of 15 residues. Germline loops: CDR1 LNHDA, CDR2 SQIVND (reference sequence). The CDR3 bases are TGTGCCAGTAGTATAACTAGCGGGAGCGGAGATACGCAGTATTTT. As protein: CASSITSGSGDTQYF.

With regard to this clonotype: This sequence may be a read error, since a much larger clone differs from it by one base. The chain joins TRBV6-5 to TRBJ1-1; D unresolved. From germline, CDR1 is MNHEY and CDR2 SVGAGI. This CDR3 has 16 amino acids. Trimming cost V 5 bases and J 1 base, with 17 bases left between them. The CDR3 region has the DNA TGTGCCAGCAGTGAAACCCAGACGGAGCAGAACACTGAAGCTTTCTTT. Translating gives CASSETQTEQNTEAFF.

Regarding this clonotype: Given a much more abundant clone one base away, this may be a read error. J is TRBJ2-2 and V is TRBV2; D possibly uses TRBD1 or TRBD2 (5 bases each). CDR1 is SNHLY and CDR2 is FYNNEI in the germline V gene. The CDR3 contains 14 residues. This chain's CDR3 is CASSEALQVGELSF. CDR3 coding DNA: TGTGCCAGCAGTGAAGCGCTACAGGTCGGGGAGCTGTCTTTT.

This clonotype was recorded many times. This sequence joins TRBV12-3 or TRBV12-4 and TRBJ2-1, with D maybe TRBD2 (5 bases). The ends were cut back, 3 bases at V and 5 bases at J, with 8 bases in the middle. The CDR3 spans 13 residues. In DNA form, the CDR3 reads TGTGCCAGCAGTTTCGAGGGAGACAATGAGCAGTTCTTC. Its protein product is CASSFEGDNEQFF.